This T cell receptor (beta chain) was captured in a study of human T cells and chemical hapten exposure. As for the study in general: Affected patients, primarily female, had alopecia areata, totalis or universalis.

The CDR3 has 14 amino acids. V trimming: 8 bases; J trimming: 3 bases; junction bases outside the gene matches: 10. CDR1 and CDR2 (germline): ENHRY, SYGVKD. Stated time point: patch test 3, about 24 weeks after DPC sensitization. Sample treatment: therapeutic diphenylcyclopropenone sensitization with weekly scalp DPC. A single record per CDR3 protein comes from TCRdb applying MiXCR to the RACE reads. Among under 200,000 distinct CDR3 sequences listed, 28% were seen once. This clonotype has just a few counts. The TCR was taken from a woman under 30 with alopecia areata. Some clones in this sample may be carry-over from other donors' samples. The sample consisted of whole blood, taken in connection with sensitization to the hapten diphenylcyclopropenone (DPC). This chain links TRBV10-3 with TRBJ2-7; 7 bases fit TRBD1. CDR3 region: CAIGEGQSGYEQYF. The CDR3 nucleotides read TGTGCCATCGGAGAGGGACAGTCGGGCTACGAGCAGTACTTC.